The next 23 T cell receptor beta chains were all read from a single sample in a study of persistence of HIV-infected CD4 T cells. Cells were stimulated nonspecifically with anti-CD3/anti-CD28 magnetic beads. Sorting selected CD4+ T cells upregulating both CD40 ligand and CD69. Which antigens these TCRs recognize remains unknown. Sequencing used immunoSEQ version 4 in survey mode. Method: immunoSEQ multiplex PCR; TCRdb's copy keeps in-frame clones and lacks some. The sample has about 45,000 clones; over 80% are singletons. Material: CD4+ T cells sorted from PBMCs after roughly 18-hour stimulation, obtained from a patient who received antiretroviral therapy. Source of these receptors: an adult woman with HIV who was CMV-seropositive.

The chain couples TRBV7-2 to TRBJ2-1; 10 positions match TRBD2. Looked up from germline, CDR1 is SGHTA and CDR2 is FQGNSA. V lost 4 bases, J lost 2 bases, and 2 bases stayed unmatched. The CDR3 extends over 15 amino acids. The CDR3 spells CASSWTSGPYNEQFF. CDR3 coding DNA: TGTGCCAGCAGCTGGACTAGCGGCCCCTACAATGAGCAGTTCTTC.

The CDR3 region has the DNA TGTGCCAGCAGTCCGGACAGTTCCTACGAGCAGTACTTC. Amino acid sequence: CASSPDSSYEQYF. The chain joins TRBV27 to TRBJ2-7, with a possible D match to TRBD1 (6 bases). Germline loops: CDR1 MNHEY, CDR2 SMNVEV (reference sequence). The CDR3 covers 13 residues. Trimming cost V 5 bases and J 1 base, with 9 bases left between them.

The chain employs TRBV2 and TRBJ1-6, with TRBD1 matching over 7 bases. Per the germline V gene, CDR1 is SNHLY and CDR2 is FYNNEI. This CDR3 has 15 amino acids. V dropped 3 bases and J dropped 7; count of bases not matched to a gene: 6. For the CDR3, the DNA is TGTGCCAGCAGTGAGGGTCGGACAGGAAATTCACCCCTCCACTTT. Translated, it gives CASSEGRTGNSPLHF.

This clone was detected only once. This rearrangement joins TRBV20-1 to TRBJ2-5; weak D call: TRBD2 (5 bases). V lost 3 bases and J lost 5, with 7 bases in between. Germline V CDR1 and CDR2: DFQATT, SNEGSKA (reference sequence). This CDR3 region has 11 residues. The CDR3 DNA sequence: TGCAGTGCTAGGCGCGGGGAGACCCAGTACTTC. This codes for CSARRGETQYF.

The chain is built from TRBV10-3 and TRBJ1-3; D gene ambiguous. The CDR3 consists of 14 residues. Per germline, CDR1 ENHRY and CDR2 SYGVKD. V was pared by 6 bases and J by 4 bases, with 13 bases between. The CDR3 here is CAISNPAEGNTIYF. The CDR3 DNA follows: TGTGCCATCAGCAACCCCGCGGAGGGAAACACCATATATTTT.

The chain is built from TRBV5-5 and TRBJ2-7; TRBD2 matches at 10 bases. This CDR3 is built from 16 residues. The germline CDR1 and CDR2 sequences are SGHKS and YYEKEE (reference sequence). With V trimmed by 5 bases and J by 0 bases, 8 bases remained unmatched. CDR3 loop: CASRHGLAVISYEQYF. DNA for the CDR3: TGTGCCAGCAGACATGGACTAGCGGTAATCTCCTACGAGCAGTACTTC.

The J gene is TRBJ2-1, the V gene TRBV9, with D possibly being TRBD2 (6 bases). The germline gives CDR1 SGDLS, CDR2 YYNGEE. The CDR3 totals 16 residues. Trimming pared 0 bases from V and 6 bases from J, leaving 16 bases between. The CDR3 reads CASSVEDLLGGNEQFF. CDR3 sequence (DNA): TGTGCCAGCAGCGTAGAGGATCTCCTCGGGGGCAATGAGCAGTTCTTC.

The chain employs TRBV6-1 and TRBJ2-5, with D possibly matching TRBD2 (5 bases). Per the germline V gene, CDR1 is MNHNS and CDR2 is SASEGT. With 6 bases removed from V and 2 bases from J, the gap between germline ends came to 10 bases. This CDR3 region has 13 residues. CDR3 bases: TGTGCCAGCAGATCGGGGTGGCAAGAGACCCAGTACTTC. Its translation is CASRSGWQETQYF.

V gene TRBV5-4 combines with J gene TRBJ2-1, with TRBD1 matching 9 bases. V shed 1 base and J 2 bases; nucleotides not matched to a gene: 4. This CDR3 contains 16 residues. Germline V CDR1 and CDR2: SGHNT, YYREEE (reference sequence). CDR3 sequence (DNA): TGTGCCAGCAGCTTGCAGGGACAGGGCGCCTACAATGAGCAGTTCTTC. As protein: CASSLQGQGAYNEQFF.

This clone was found once. V is TRBV28 and J is TRBJ1-5, with D maybe TRBD1 (6 bases). Germline CDR1 is MDHEN and CDR2 is SYDVKM. CDR3 length equals 14 residues. V was cut by 8 bases and J by 1 base, with 12 bases left in between. CDR3 DNA sequence: TGTGCCAGCGGTAATCAGGGGAGCAATCAGCCCCAGCATTTT. Translated, it gives CASGNQGSNQPQHF.

The chain combines TRBV24-1 with TRBJ1-5, with D unresolved. V lost 9 bases, J lost 1 base, and 15 bases lay in between. CDR1 is KGHDR, CDR2 SFDVKD, per germline. CDR3 length equals 15 residues. CDR3 in DNA: TGTGCCACCGCCTCGGCAGAAGGGAGCAATCAGCCCCAGCATTTT. Residues: CATASAEGSNQPQHF.

The V call is TRBV5-1, the J call TRBJ1-1, with D uncertain. The CDR3 extends over 13 amino acids. From germline, CDR1 is SGHRS and CDR2 YFSETQ. With 4 bases removed from V and 7 bases from J, the gap between germline ends came to 14 bases. This chain's CDR3 is CASSLPSAGEAFF. CDR3 DNA: TGCGCCAGCAGCCTCCCGTCCGCAGGTGAAGCTTTCTTT.

The chain is built from TRBV23-1 and TRBJ2-5; tentative D call: TRBD1 (5 bases). Being an ORF, TRBV23-1 has a function that is uncertain. V was pared by 4 bases and J by 5 bases, with 11 bases between. The CDR3 has 13 amino acids. The chain's CDR3 is CASSRQGQETQYF. The CDR3 DNA follows: TGCGCCAGCAGTCGGCAGGGTCAGGAGACCCAGTACTTC.

The CDR3 nucleotides read TGTGCCAGCAGTTTGCAGGGGGCGGGGGCCTACGAGCAGTACTTC. Protein product: CASSLQGAGAYEQYF. This rearrangement joins TRBV9 to TRBJ2-7; tentative D call: TRBD1 (8 bases). The CDR3 loop spans 15 amino acids. The V gene lost 5 bases and the J gene lost 2 bases, with 17 bases spanning the gap. Germline V gives CDR1 SGDLS, CDR2 YYNGEE.

The CDR3 region has the DNA TGTGCCAGCAGTCCTCGACAGGCTGCAACTAATGAAAAACTGTTTTTT. This encodes CASSPRQAATNEKLFF. The chain recombines TRBV2 with TRBJ1-4; perhaps TRBD1 as D (6 bases). CDR3 length equals 16 residues. CDR1 is SNHLY, CDR2 FYNNEI, per germline. V gave up 5 bases and J gave up 0 bases, with 13 bases separating them.

This clone has a single count. The rearrangement links TRBV5-5 to TRBJ2-3; D gene ambiguous. Germline V gives CDR1 SGHKS, CDR2 YYEKEE (reference sequence). The V end lost 4 bases, the J end lost 5 bases, and 17 bases lay between the germline ends. CDR3 length equals 15 residues. The CDR3 region has the DNA TGTGCCAGCAGCCCCCGGGTCCAAAACCTAGATACGCAGTATTTT. It codes for CASSPRVQNLDTQYF.

For the CDR3, the DNA is TGCGCCAGCAGCCAAGGCCCAGCAGAAGAGACCCAGTACTTC. Encoded protein: CASSQGPAEETQYF. The rearrangement links TRBV4-3 to TRBJ2-5; D call uncertain. V lost 1 base, J lost 3 bases, and 9 bases lay in between. Germline V gene sequence: CDR1 LGHNA, CDR2 YSLEER. This CDR3 region has 14 residues.

The CDR3: CAWARLGIYEQYF. The CDR3 DNA follows: TGTGCCTGGGCCCGACTAGGCATCTACGAGCAGTACTTC. V usage is TRBV30 and J usage is TRBJ2-7; possibly TRBD2 for D (6 bases). Trimming removed 5 bases from V and 3 bases from J, with 14 bases in between. Germline-derived CDR1 and CDR2 are GTSNPN and SVGIG (reference sequence). This CDR3 is built from 13 residues.

CDR3 amino acids: CASSQDRGDPSYEQYF. The CDR3 DNA follows: TGCGCCAGCAGCCAAGATCGCGGGGACCCATCCTACGAGCAGTACTTC. This sequence joins TRBV4-1 and TRBJ2-7, with D possibly matching TRBD2 (6 bases). Germline CDR1 is MGHRA and CDR2 is YSYEKL. Trimming pared 0 bases from V and 1 base from J, leaving 13 bases between. There are 16 residues in the CDR3.

V and J are TRBV6-6 and TRBJ1-1; 7 nucleotides match TRBD1. V shed 5 bases, J shed 1 base, and the junction held 4 bases outside the gene matches. Germline loops: CDR1 MNHNY, CDR2 SVGAGI (reference sequence). This CDR3 has 14 residues. This CDR3 is CASSHRGQNTEAFF. Here the CDR3 DNA reads TGTGCCAGCAGTCACAGGGGTCAGAACACTGAAGCTTTCTTT.

The chain carries TRBV18 and TRBJ2-1, with D perhaps matching TRBD1 or TRBD2 (5 bases each). With 4 bases removed from V and 6 bases from J, the gap between germline ends came to 13 bases. The length of the CDR3 is 14 residues. The germline gives CDR1 KGHSH, CDR2 LQKENI. CDR3 nucleotide sequence: TGTGCCAGCTCACGCTCCGGGACCACCAATGAGCAGTTCTTC. Translation gives CASSRSGTTNEQFF.

The J gene is TRBJ1-1, the V gene TRBV29-1; TRBD1 aligns across 7 bases. V dropped 6 bases and J dropped 5; count of bases not matched to a gene: 12. From germline, CDR1 is SQVTM and CDR2 ANQGSEA. This CDR3 spans 14 amino acids. CDR3 coding DNA: TGCAGCGTCAAGAACAGGGGAAGGGAGACTGAAGCTTTCTTT. It specifies CSVKNRGRETEAFF.

The rearrangement uses TRBV3-1 (or the pseudogene TRBV3-2) and TRBJ2-2, with a possible D match to TRBD2 (5 bases). The germline V gene encodes CDR1 LGHDT and CDR2 YNNKEL (reference sequence). V gave up 4 bases and J gave up 7 bases, with 16 bases separating them. CDR3 length equals 15 residues. CDR3 DNA sequence: TGTGCCAGCAGCCCCCTTGAGGGATTTCGCGGGGAGCTGTTTTTT. Encoded protein: CASSPLEGFRGELFF.